The entry that follows covers one T cell receptor (beta chain) sequence. Its binding antigen is unknown. Base qualities are not provided; no much larger clone lies one nucleotide away. The junction shows trimming of 8 bases on V and 4 bases on J, plus 19 bases between the germline ends. The germline V gene supplies CDR1 SQVTM and CDR2 ANQGSEA. Spanning cysteine to phenylalanine, the CDR3 consists of 14 amino acids. Only the CDR3 DNA is retained, 42 bases long and in frame from the first base. Sequencing was performed on an Illumina HiSeq 2500. TCR beta libraries were prepared by quantitative 5'-RACE with molecular barcodes. Per the authors' processing: Disease-linked TCR variants were identified with a new computational method built on a probabilistic model of VDJ rearrangement. TCRdb passed the public sequencing reads through fastp at Q25 and MiXCR, retaining productive beta sequences. Rows with a matching CDR3 protein are joined into one entry that keeps the most common DNA and genes. The V and J calls, along with clone size, are taken from TCRdb and not from the paper's own processing. Across this sample there are around 180,000 distinct CDR3 sequences, with about an eighth seen only once. The ten largest clonotypes hold 11% of the sample.

The sample is drawn from a study of CD8 T cells in ankylosing spondylitis (dated by TCRdb to 2016 to 2017). As for the study more broadly: The study set out to find disease-linked TCR variants by profiling T cell receptor beta repertoires in ankylosing spondylitis patients and healthy donors. The full study cohort comprised around 23 ankylosing spondylitis patients and 110 or so healthy donors. Peripheral blood was sampled, and synovial fluid was also collected from ankylosing spondylitis patients. The paper as a whole reports these results and caveats: According to the report, matched synovial fluid samples from ankylosing spondylitis patients were significantly enriched for the disease-linked clones. Some of the motif variants had been reported before in the synovial fluid and blood of reactive arthritis patients, a finding that suggests common disease-initiation mechanisms. A TCR beta motif of several highly homologous amino acid variants appeared characteristic of blood from ankylosing spondylitis patients. The disease-linked clones had a CD8+ phenotype and were found at relatively low frequencies in peripheral blood.

This clonotype was sampled from a female donor with ankylosing spondylitis or in good health (not recorded which). The chain employs TRBV29-1 and TRBJ2-3; a weak D assignment points to TRBD1 (6 bases agree). Sequenced: blood, either unsorted or a sorted T cell fraction (not recorded which). The CDR3 loop reads CSTKQGNQADTQYF. The sequence in DNA is TGCAGCACCAAACAGGGTAATCAGGCAGATACGCAGTATTTT.